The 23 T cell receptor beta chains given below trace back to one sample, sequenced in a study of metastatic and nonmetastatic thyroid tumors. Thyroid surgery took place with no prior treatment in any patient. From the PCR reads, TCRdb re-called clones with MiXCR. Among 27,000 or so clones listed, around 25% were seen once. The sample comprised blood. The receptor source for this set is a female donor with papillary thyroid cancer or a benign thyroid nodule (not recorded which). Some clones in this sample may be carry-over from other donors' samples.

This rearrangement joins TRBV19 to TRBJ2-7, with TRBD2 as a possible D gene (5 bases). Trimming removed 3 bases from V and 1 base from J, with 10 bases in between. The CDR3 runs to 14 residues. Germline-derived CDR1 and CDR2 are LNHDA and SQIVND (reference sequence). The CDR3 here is CASSIQGRSYEQYF. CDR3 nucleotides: TGTGCCAGTAGTATTCAAGGGAGATCCTACGAGCAGTACTTC.

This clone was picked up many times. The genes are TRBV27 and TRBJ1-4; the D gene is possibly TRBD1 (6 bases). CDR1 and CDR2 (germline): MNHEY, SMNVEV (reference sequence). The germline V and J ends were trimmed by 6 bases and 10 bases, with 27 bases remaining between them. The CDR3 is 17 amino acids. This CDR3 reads CASRLQGNAGTSGKLFF. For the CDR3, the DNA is TGTGCCAGCAGATTACAGGGTAACGCCGGGACTTCAGGAAAACTGTTTTTT. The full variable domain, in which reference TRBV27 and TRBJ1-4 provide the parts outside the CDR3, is EAQVTQNPRYLITVTGKKLTVTCSQNMNHEYMSWYRQDPGLGLRQIYYSMNVEVTDKGDVPEGYKVSRKEKRNFPLILESPSPNQTSLYFCASRLQGNAGTSGKLFFGSGTQLSVL.

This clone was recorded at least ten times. The CDR3 loop reads CASSPPPHKGAYEQYF. The DNA for the CDR3 is TGTGCCAGCAGCCCCCCCCCCCACAAGGGGGCCTACGAGCAGTACTTC. This chain uses TRBV28 with TRBJ2-7; D possibly corresponds to TRBD1 (6 bases). The CDR3 has 16 residues. CDR1 and CDR2 (germline): MDHEN, SYDVKM. The V end lost 6 bases, the J end lost 2 bases, and 20 bases lay between the germline ends.

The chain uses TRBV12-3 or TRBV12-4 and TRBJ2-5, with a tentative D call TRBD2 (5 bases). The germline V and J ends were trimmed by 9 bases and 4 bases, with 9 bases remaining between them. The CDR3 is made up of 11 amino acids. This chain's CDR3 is CARPEAETQYF. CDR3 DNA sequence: TGTGCCAGGCCGGAGGCAGAGACCCAGTACTTC.

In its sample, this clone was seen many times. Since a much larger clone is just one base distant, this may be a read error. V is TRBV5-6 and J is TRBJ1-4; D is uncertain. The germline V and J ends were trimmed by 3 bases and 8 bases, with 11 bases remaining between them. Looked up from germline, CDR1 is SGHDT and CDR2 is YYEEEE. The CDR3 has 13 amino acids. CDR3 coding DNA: TGTGCCAGCAGCTCGGCTTCTGGGGAAAAACTGTTTTTT. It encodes CASSSASGEKLFF.

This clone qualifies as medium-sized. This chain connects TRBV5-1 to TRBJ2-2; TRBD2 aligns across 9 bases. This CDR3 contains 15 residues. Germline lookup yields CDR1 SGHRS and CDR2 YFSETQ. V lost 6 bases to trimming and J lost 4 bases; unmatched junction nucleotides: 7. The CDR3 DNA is TGCGCCAGCAAATTCCTAGCGGGACTCACCGGGGAGCTGTTTTTT. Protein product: CASKFLAGLTGELFF.

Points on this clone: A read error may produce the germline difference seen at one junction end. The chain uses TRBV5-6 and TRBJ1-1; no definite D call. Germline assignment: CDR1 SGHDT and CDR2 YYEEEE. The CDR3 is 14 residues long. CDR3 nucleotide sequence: TGTGCCAGCGGCTTGGCCTCGCAGGTCTTCCTTGCTTTCTTT. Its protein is CASGLASQVFLAFF.

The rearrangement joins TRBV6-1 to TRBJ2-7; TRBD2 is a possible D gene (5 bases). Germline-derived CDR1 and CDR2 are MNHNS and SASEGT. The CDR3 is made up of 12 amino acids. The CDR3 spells CASSRDPTEHYV. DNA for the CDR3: TGTGCCAGCAGTCGGGATCCGACCGAGCATTACGTC.

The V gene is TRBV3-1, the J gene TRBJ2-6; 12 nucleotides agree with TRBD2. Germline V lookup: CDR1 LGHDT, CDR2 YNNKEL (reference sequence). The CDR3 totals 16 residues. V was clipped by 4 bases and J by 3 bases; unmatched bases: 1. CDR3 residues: CASSPTSGSGANVLTF. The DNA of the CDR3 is TGTGCCAGCAGCCCGACTAGCGGGAGTGGGGCCAACGTCCTGACTTTC.

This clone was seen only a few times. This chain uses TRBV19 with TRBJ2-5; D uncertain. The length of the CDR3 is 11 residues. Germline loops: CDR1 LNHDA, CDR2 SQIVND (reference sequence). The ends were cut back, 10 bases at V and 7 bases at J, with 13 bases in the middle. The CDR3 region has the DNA TGTGCCACTCGAGGCACTCGGACCCAGTACTTC. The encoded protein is CATRGTRTQYF.

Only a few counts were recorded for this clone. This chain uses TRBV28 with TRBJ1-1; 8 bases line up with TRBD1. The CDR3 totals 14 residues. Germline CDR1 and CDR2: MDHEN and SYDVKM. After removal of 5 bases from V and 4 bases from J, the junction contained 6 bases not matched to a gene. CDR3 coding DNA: TGTGCCAGCAGTGAGACAGGGGAGGGCACTGAAGCTTTCTTT. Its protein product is CASSETGEGTEAFF.

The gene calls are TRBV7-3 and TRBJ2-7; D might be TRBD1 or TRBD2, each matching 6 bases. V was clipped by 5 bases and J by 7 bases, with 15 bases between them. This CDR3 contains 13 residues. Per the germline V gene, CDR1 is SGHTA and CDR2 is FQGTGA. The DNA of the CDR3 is TGTGCCAGCAGCACTACTAGGGGGACTGAGCAGTACTTC. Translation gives CASSTTRGTEQYF.

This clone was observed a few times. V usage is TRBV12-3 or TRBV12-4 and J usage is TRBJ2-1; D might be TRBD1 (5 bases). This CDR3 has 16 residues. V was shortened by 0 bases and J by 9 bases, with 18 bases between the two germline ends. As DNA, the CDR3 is TGTGCCAGCAGTTTAGCGCCCGAGACAGCGTCGGTTGAGCAGTTCTTC. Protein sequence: CASSLAPETASVEQFF.

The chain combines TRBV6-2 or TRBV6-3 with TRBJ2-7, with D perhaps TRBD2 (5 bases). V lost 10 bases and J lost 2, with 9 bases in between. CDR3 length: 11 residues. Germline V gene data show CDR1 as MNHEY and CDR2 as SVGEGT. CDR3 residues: CAKGVAYEQYF. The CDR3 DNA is TGTGCCAAGGGAGTGGCCTACGAGCAGTACTTC.

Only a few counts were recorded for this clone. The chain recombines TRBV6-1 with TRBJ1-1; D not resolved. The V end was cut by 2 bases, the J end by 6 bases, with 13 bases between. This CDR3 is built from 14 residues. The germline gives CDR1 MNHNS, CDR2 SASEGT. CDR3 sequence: CASSEMDQAAEAFF. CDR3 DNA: TGTGCCAGCAGTGAAATGGACCAGGCTGCTGAAGCTTTCTTT.

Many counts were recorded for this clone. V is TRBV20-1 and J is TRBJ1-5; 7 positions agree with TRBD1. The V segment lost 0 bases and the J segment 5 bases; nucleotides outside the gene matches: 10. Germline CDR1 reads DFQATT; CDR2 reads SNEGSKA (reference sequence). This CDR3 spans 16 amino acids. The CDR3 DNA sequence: TGCAGTGCTAGAGATCCGGGCAGGGGGGGGTATCAGCCCCAGCATTTT. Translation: CSARDPGRGGYQPQHF.

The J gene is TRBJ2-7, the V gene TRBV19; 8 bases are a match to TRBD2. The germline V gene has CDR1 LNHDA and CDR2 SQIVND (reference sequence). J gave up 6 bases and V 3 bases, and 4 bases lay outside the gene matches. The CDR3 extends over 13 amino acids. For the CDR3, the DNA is TGTGCCAGTAGTATGTTGACTAGCGCCGAGCAGTACTTC. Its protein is CASSMLTSAEQYF.

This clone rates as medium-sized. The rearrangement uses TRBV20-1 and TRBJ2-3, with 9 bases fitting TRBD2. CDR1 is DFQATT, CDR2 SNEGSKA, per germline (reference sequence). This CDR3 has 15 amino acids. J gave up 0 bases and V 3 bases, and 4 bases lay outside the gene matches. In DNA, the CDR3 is TGCAGTGCTAGTTCTACTAGCGGGAGCACAGATACGCAGTATTTT. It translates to CSASSTSGSTDTQYF.

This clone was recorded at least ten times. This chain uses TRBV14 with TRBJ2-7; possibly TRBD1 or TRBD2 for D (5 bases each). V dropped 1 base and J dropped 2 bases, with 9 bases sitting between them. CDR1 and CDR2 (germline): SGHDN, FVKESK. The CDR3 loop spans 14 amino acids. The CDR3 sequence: CASSQGGSTYEQYF. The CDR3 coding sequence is TGTGCCAGCAGCCAAGGGGGGTCCACCTACGAGCAGTACTTC.

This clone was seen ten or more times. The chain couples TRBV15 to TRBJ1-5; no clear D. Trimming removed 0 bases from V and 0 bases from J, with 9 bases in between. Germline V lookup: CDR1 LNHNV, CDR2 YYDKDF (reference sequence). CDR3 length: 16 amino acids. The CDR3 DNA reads TGTGCCACCAGCAGAGACCGAGGGTATAGCAATCAGCCCCAGCATTTT. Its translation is CATSRDRGYSNQPQHF.

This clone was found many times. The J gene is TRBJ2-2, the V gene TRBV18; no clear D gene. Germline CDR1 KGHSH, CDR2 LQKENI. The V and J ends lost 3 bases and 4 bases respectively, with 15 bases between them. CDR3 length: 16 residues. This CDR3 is CASSPVRAWVTGELFF. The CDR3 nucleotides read TGTGCCAGCTCACCCGTCCGGGCGTGGGTCACCGGGGAGCTGTTTTTT. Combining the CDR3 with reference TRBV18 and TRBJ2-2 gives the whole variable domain NAGVMQNPRHLVRRRGQEARLRCSPMKGHSHVYWYRQLPEEGLKFMVYLQKENIIDESGMPKERFSAEFPKEGPSILRIQQVVRGDSAAYFCASSPVRAWVTGELFFGEGSRLTVL.

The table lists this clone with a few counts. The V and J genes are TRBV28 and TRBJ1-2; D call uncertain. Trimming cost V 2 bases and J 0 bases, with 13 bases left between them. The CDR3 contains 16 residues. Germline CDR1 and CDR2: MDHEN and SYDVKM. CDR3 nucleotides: TGTGCCAGCAGTTTAGGTGGGCCAGGAGCTAACTATGGCTACACCTTC. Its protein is CASSLGGPGANYGYTF.

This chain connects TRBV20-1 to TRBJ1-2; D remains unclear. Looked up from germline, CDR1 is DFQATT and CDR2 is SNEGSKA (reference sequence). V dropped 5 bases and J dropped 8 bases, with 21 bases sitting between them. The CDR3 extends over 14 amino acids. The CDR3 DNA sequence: TGCAGTGCTGAGGGTGGGTTTGGCAGGTGCGGCTACACCTTC. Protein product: CSAEGGFGRCGYTF.